Following are 12 T cell receptor beta chains from one sample sequenced in a study of blood T cell repertoires in COVID-19. Libraries were prepared by immunoSEQ multiplex PCR; TCRdb keeps only in-frame clonotypes and omits some of them. The profile shows 150,000 to 200,000 clones, over 70% of them singletons. The sample consisted of PBMCs or T cells enriched from blood (not recorded which). All receptors derive from a woman aged 55-69 years who had recovered from COVID-19.

This chain links TRBV27 with TRBJ1-5; the D is unclear. CDR3 length equals 18 residues. Looked up from germline, CDR1 is MNHEY and CDR2 is SMNVEV (reference sequence). V was cut by 2 bases and J by 0 bases, with 17 bases left in between. Here the CDR3 reads CASSLEGINLLSNQPQHF. The CDR3 DNA sequence: TGTGCCAGCAGTTTAGAGGGCATCAACCTACTTAGCAATCAGCCCCAGCATTTT.

This clone was observed a few times. The V call is TRBV6-5, the J call TRBJ2-5; 7 nucleotides line up with TRBD2. The CDR3 length is 16 residues. The V gene end was trimmed by 0 bases and the J gene end by 3 bases; junction bases not matched to a gene: 7. Germline values: CDR1 MNHEY, CDR2 SVGAGI. In DNA, the CDR3 is TGTGCCAGCAGTTACTCCCTGGCTAGCGGTGAAGAGACCCAGTACTTC. The encoded protein is CASSYSLASGEETQYF.

The rearrangement uses TRBV21-1 and TRBJ2-7; the table's D call TRBD1 went unverified against the DNA. TRBV21-1 is tagged as a pseudogene. This CDR3 is built from 16 residues. CDR3 sequence (DNA): TGTGCCAGCAGCCAGGACTGGACAGGGCTTCCCTACGAGCAGTACTTC. Its translation is CASSQDWTGLPYEQYF.

This chain joins TRBV24-1 and TRBJ2-1, with 9 positions matching TRBD1. V lost 4 bases to trimming and J lost 7 bases; unmatched junction nucleotides: 4. The germline V gene has CDR1 KGHDR and CDR2 SFDVKD. The CDR3 has 14 amino acids. CDR3 region: CATSEQTGGNEQFF. CDR3 coding DNA: TGTGCCACCAGTGAGCAGACAGGGGGGAATGAGCAGTTCTTC.

This clone was observed once. This chain uses TRBV18 with TRBJ2-2; 7 nucleotides match TRBD1. CDR1 is KGHSH, CDR2 LQKENI, per germline. The CDR3 has 15 residues. V was clipped by 2 bases and J by 5 bases; unmatched bases: 5. The CDR3 region has the DNA TGTGCCAGCTCACCAACAACAGGGGTAACCGGGGAGCTGTTTTTT. The encoded protein is CASSPTTGVTGELFF.

The chain joins TRBV30 to TRBJ2-7, with a tentative D call TRBD1 (6 bases). V was clipped by 3 bases and J by 7 bases, with 19 bases between them. Germline CDR1 and CDR2: GTSNPN and SVGIG (reference sequence). The CDR3 consists of 14 residues. The chain's CDR3 is CAWSRGPPTGEQYF. The DNA for the CDR3 is TGTGCCTGGAGCAGGGGCCCACCCACGGGGGAGCAGTACTTC.

This clone was seen only once. The rearrangement joins TRBV30 to TRBJ1-4, with 8 bases aligning to TRBD1. Germline V gene lookup returns CDR1 GTSNPN and CDR2 SVGIG (reference sequence). The CDR3 length is 14 residues. Trimming took 2 bases from V and 8 from J; bases not matched to a gene: 7. CDR3 sequence: CAWSTHQGAEKLFF. In DNA form, the CDR3 reads TGTGCCTGGAGTACGCATCAGGGGGCCGAAAAACTGTTTTTT. Filled out from reference TRBV30 and TRBJ1-4, the complete variable domain reads SQTIHQWPATLVQPVGSPLSLECTVEGTSNPNLYWYRQAAGRGLQLLFYSVGIGQISSEVPQNLSASRPQDRQFILSSKKLLLSDSGFYLCAWSTHQGAEKLFFGSGTQLSVL.

V gene TRBV19 combines with J gene TRBJ1-2; 7 nucleotides line up with TRBD1. V lost 7 bases, J lost 5 bases, and 10 bases stayed unmatched. The CDR3 runs to 14 residues. Germline V gene sequence: CDR1 LNHDA, CDR2 SQIVND (reference sequence). The CDR3 reads CASTRQGLAYGYTF. CDR3 nucleotide sequence: TGTGCCAGTACCCGACAGGGCTTGGCATATGGCTACACCTTC.

The genes are TRBV29-1 and TRBJ2-5, with a weak D call TRBD2 (6 bases). Per germline, CDR1 SQVTM and CDR2 ANQGSEA. The CDR3 sequence is 11 residues long. Trimming removed 3 bases at V and 4 bases at J, with 6 bases between. The CDR3 spells CSVDGGETQYF. The CDR3 region has the DNA TGCAGCGTTGACGGGGGAGAGACCCAGTACTTC.

J is TRBJ1-1 and V is TRBV29-1, with 10 bases fitting TRBD1. The V gene's germline CDR1 is SQVTM and CDR2 ANQGSEA. V lost 4 bases, J lost 4 bases, and 24 bases stayed unmatched. The CDR3 is 20 residues long. CDR3 residues: CSVGMPSGDRGRRGRTEAFF. For the CDR3, the DNA is TGCAGCGTTGGTATGCCTTCCGGCGACAGGGGGCGAAGGGGTCGCACTGAAGCTTTCTTT.

The CDR3 DNA is TGTGCCAGCAGCTTAGCTAGCTCCTACGAGCAGTACTTC. Amino acids: CASSLASSYEQYF. This chain joins TRBV7-2 and TRBJ2-7, with D unclear. Looked up from germline, CDR1 is SGHTA and CDR2 is FQGNSA. Deletions cut 0 bases from V and 0 bases from J, with 3 bases between. There are 13 residues in the CDR3.

V gene TRBV7-9 combines with J gene TRBJ1-1; the D gene is possibly TRBD1 (6 bases). Deletions cut 5 bases from V and 3 bases from J, with 13 bases between. The CDR3 has 14 residues. The germline gives CDR1 SEHNR, CDR2 FQNEAQ (reference sequence). The CDR3, as DNA: TGTGCCAGCAGCCGCGACAGGTCGCACACTGAAGCTTTCTTT. Translating gives CASSRDRSHTEAFF.